The 9 T cell receptor beta chains given below trace back to one sample, sequenced in a study of cytomegalovirus exposure and HLA in healthy donors. The PCR made use of 60 Vbeta and 13 Jbeta primers. Sequenced by immunoSEQ multiplex PCR; TCRdb stores in-frame clones only, minus some. This sample's table reports some 200,000 clones. Sample: PBMCs. Receptor source: a girl aged 2-15 years in good health and CMV-seropositive.

CDR3 in amino acids: CASNSGMNTGELFF. The CDR3, as DNA: TGTGCCAGCAACAGCGGGATGAACACCGGGGAGCTGTTTTTT. The gene calls are TRBV6-5 and TRBJ2-2, with 7 positions matching TRBD2. The CDR3 loop spans 14 amino acids. V lost 7 bases, J lost 1 base, and 3 bases stayed unmatched. The V gene's germline CDR1 is MNHEY and CDR2 SVGAGI.

Concerning this clone itself: The sample carries other DNA sequences with the same CDR3. The chain couples TRBV28 to TRBJ1-2; no reliable D call. With 2 bases removed from V and 6 bases from J, the gap between germline ends came to 7 bases. This CDR3 has 12 residues. Germline V gives CDR1 MDHEN, CDR2 SYDVKM. CDR3 in amino acids: CASSLTGDGYTF. The CDR3 DNA follows: TGTGCCAGCAGTTTAACGGGTGATGGCTACACCTTC.

The chain links TRBV30 to TRBJ1-1; D not resolved. The CDR3 has 11 amino acids. Trimming pared 4 bases from V and 10 bases from J, leaving 13 bases between. Germline CDR1 GTSNPN, CDR2 SVGIG (reference sequence). The CDR3 loop reads CAWTPRVIAFF. DNA for the CDR3: TGTGCCTGGACTCCGAGGGTCATAGCTTTCTTT.

The chain employs TRBV10-3 and TRBJ2-7, with D maybe TRBD2 (6 bases). The V gene's germline CDR1 is ENHRY and CDR2 SYGVKD. Trimming left V 6 bases short and J 2 bases short, with 14 bases between. CDR3 length equals 14 residues. The CDR3 protein is CAISTGTAAYEQYF. CDR3 DNA: TGTGCCATCAGCACCGGGACTGCGGCCTACGAGCAGTACTTC.

The chain employs TRBV27 and TRBJ2-1; 8 bases are shared with TRBD2. CDR1 and CDR2 from the germline V gene are MNHEY and SMNVEV (reference sequence). Trimming removed 5 bases from V and 9 bases from J; junction bases left unmatched: 12. CDR3 length: 15 residues. The CDR3 protein is CASSLQGSGTLEQFF. Written as DNA, the CDR3 is TGTGCCAGCAGTCTCCAGGGTAGCGGGACCCTTGAGCAGTTCTTC.

CDR3 nucleotide sequence: TGTGCCACCAGCAGAGGCACCGGGACAGGTGTGGAAAAACTGTTTTTT. It specifies CATSRGTGTGVEKLFF. The gene calls are TRBV15 and TRBJ1-4; 8 nucleotides agree with TRBD1. V lost 1 base to trimming and J lost 8 bases; unmatched junction nucleotides: 9. Germline CDR1 reads LNHNV; CDR2 reads YYDKDF (reference sequence). CDR3 length equals 16 residues.

The gene calls are TRBV7-2 and TRBJ2-1, with D perhaps matching TRBD2 (5 bases). The CDR3 runs to 17 residues. Deletions cut 1 base from V and 0 bases from J, with 13 bases between. Germline V gene data show CDR1 as SGHTA and CDR2 as FQGNSA. CDR3 DNA: TGTGCCAGCAGCTTAGGGTGGGGAGCCCGCTCCTACAATGAGCAGTTCTTC. Amino acid sequence: CASSLGWGARSYNEQFF.

This chain joins TRBV6-4 and TRBJ2-3; 8 positions match TRBD2. V was pared by 6 bases and J by 1 base, with 6 bases of the junction left unmatched. The CDR3 sequence is 15 residues long. Germline values: CDR1 MRHNA, CDR2 SNTAGT. CDR3 in DNA: TGTGCCAGCAGAAGTAGCGGGAAGGGCACAGATACGCAGTATTTT. The encoded protein is CASRSSGKGTDTQYF.

The chain recombines TRBV7-2 with TRBJ2-7; 7 bases map to TRBD2. V lost 3 bases and J lost 3; bases outside the gene matches: 8. CDR1 SGHTA and CDR2 FQGNSA come from the germline V gene. The CDR3 has 15 amino acids. The CDR3 region has the DNA TGTGCCAGCAGCTTTTATCAGGGAGGGATCTACGAGCAGTACTTC. It translates to CASSFYQGGIYEQYF.